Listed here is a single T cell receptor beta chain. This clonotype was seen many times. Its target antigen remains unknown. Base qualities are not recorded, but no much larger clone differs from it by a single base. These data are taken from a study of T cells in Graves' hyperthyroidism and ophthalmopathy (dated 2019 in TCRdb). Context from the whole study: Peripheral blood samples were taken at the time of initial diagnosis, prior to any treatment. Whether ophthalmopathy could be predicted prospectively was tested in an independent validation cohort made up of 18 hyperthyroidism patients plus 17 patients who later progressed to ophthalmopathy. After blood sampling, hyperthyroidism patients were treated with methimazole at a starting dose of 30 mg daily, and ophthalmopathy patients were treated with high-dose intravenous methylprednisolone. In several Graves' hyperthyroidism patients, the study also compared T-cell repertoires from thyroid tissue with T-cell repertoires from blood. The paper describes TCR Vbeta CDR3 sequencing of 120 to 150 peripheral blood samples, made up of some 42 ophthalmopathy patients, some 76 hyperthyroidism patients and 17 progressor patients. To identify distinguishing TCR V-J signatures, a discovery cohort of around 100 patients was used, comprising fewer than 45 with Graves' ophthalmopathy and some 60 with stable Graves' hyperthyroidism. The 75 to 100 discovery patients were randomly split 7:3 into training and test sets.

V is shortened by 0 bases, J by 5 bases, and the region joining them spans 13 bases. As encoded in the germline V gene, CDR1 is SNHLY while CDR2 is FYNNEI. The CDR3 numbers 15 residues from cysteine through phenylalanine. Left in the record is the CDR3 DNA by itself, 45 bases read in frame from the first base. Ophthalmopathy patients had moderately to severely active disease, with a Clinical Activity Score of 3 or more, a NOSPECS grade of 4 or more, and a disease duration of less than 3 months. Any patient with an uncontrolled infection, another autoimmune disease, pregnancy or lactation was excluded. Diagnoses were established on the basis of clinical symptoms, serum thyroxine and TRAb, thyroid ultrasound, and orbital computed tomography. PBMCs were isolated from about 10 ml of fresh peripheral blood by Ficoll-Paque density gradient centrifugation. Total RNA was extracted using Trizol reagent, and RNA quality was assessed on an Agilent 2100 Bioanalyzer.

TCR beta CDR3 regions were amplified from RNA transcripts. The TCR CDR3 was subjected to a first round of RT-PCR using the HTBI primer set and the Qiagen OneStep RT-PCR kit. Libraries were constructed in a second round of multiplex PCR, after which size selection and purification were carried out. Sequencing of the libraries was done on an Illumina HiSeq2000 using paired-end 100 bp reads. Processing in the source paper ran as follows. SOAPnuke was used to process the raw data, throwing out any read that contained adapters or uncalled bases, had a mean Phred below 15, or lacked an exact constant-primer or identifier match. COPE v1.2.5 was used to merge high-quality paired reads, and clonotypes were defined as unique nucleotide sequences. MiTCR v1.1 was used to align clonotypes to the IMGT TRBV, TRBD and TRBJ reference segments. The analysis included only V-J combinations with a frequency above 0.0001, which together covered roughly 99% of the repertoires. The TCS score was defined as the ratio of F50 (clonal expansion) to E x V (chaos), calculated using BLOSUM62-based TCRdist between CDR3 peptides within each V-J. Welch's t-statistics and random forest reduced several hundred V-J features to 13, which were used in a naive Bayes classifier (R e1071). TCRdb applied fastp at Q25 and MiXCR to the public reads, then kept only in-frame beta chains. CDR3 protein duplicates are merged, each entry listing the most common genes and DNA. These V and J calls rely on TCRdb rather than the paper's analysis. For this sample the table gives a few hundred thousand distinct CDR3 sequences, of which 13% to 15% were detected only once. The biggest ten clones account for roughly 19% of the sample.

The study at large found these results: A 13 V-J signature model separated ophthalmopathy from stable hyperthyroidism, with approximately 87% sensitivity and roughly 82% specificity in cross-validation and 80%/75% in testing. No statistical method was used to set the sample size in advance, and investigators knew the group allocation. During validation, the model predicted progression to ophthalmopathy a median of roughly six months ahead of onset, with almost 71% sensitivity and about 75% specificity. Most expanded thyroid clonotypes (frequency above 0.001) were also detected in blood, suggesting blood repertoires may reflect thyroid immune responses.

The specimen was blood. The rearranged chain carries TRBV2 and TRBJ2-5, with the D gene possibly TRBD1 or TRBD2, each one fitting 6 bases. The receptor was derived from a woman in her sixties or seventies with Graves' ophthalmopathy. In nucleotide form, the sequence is TGTGCCAGCAGTGAAGCATGGGGGGCGCGGGAGACCCAGTACTTC. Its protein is CASSEAWGARETQYF.